Listed below are T cell receptor beta chains from one sample, sequenced in a study of CD8+ T cells in alopecia areata. The data were produced by immunoSEQ multiplex PCR, yet TCRdb's version contains in-frame clones alone and is incomplete. The sample has approximately 190,000 clones; roughly 64% are singletons. The sample was CD4+ T cells sorted from blood, taken at week 24, from a patient treated with tofacitinib. The receptor set was obtained from a human donor with alopecia areata. Each CDR3 is given with its conserved first and last residue. D genes are given only for firm matches. Clone size, where shown, is once, few, many, or a class for clones that have expanded.

v_call	d_call	clone_size	j_call	cdr3_nt	cdr3_aa
TRBV18	-	-	TRBJ2-4	TGTGCCAGCTCACCACGAGAGAATATCGCCAAAAACATTCAGTACTTC	CASSPRENIAKNIQYF
TRBV2	TRBD1	once	TRBJ1-3	TGTGCCAGCAGGAGATACCGGGGACAGGGTACTGGAAACACCATATATTTT	CASRRYRGQGTGNTIYF
TRBV7-2	-	-	TRBJ2-1	TGTGCCAGCAGCCTAGGGGGAGGGCGGGGTTACAATGAGCAGTTCTTC	CASSLGGGRGYNEQFF
TRBV2	TRBD1	-	TRBJ1-2	TGTGCCAGCAGTGAACAGGGGGGTGGCTACACCTTC	CASSEQGGGYTF
TRBV5-1	-	-	TRBJ2-3	TGCGCCAGCAGCTTGGTTGCGCTCAACACAGATACGCAGTATTTT	CASSLVALNTDTQYF
TRBV2	-	-	TRBJ2-3	TGTGCCAGTCAATCGACAGGCACAGATACGCAGTATTTT	CASQSTGTDTQYF
TRBV7-9	TRBD2	-	TRBJ2-7	TGTGCCAGCAGCTTGGGATCGGGGGGATCCTACGAGCAGTACTTC	CASSLGSGGSYEQYF
TRBV14	-	medium-sized	TRBJ1-2	TGTGCCAGCAGCCAAGGATCGGGCGGCTATGGCTACACCTTC	CASSQGSGGYGYTF
TRBV5-1	-	-	TRBJ1-6	TGCGCCAGCAGCTTGGAAGGTACTAATTCACCCCTCCACTTT	CASSLEGTNSPLHF
TRBV10-3	-	-	TRBJ2-5	TGTGCCATCAAATCAGACAGCAACCAAGAGACCCAGTACTTC	CAIKSDSNQETQYF
TRBV28	-	-	TRBJ2-7	TGTGCCAGCAGTTTACGGTACGAGCAGTACTTC	CASSLRYEQYF
TRBV7-2	-	-	TRBJ2-6	TGTGCCAGCAGCCCGGACCCGAGCTCTGGGGCCAACGTCCTGACTTTC	CASSPDPSSGANVLTF
TRBV5-1	-	-	TRBJ2-3	TGCGCCAGCAGCTTAACTAGCTCCCCAGATACGCAGTATTTT	CASSLTSSPDTQYF
TRBV18	-	few	TRBJ2-7	TGTGCCAGCTCAGAGGGAACCTACGAGCAGTACTTC	CASSEGTYEQYF
TRBV20-1	-	-	TRBJ2-3	TGCAGTGCTACTCTAGGGGATACGCAGTATTTT	CSATLGDTQYF
TRBV6-1	-	once	TRBJ1-1	TGTGCCAGCAGTGAATTCCTGAACACTGAAGCTTTCTTT	CASSEFLNTEAFF
TRBV30	-	-	TRBJ1-5	TGTGCCTGGAGTCCGGTGGGCCTCAATCAGCCCCAGCATTTT	CAWSPVGLNQPQHF
TRBV10-3	-	-	TRBJ1-2	TGTGCCATCCGAGGTACCAGCTATGGCTACACCTTC	CAIRGTSYGYTF
TRBV19	TRBD2	-	TRBJ2-1	TGTGCCAGTAGTATCGGCGGCGGGAGACTTGCTAATGAGCAGTTCTTC	CASSIGGGRLANEQFF
TRBV6-5	-	-	TRBJ1-6	TGTGCCAGCAGTCAAGGAGGGCAGGCTAGTTCACCCCTCCACTTT	CASSQGGQASSPLHF
TRBV5-6	-	-	TRBJ2-3	TGTGCCAGCAGCTTGGAGGTTGCGGCCCGGTGGTATTTT	CASSLEVAARWYF
TRBV9	TRBD2	once	TRBJ2-1	TGTGCCAGCAGCAAGCAAATCGGGACTAACATCAATGAGCAGTTCTTC	CASSKQIGTNINEQFF
TRBV30	-	few	TRBJ1-5	TGTGCCTGGAGTGGGTCAGGAATGAATCAGCCCCAGCATTTT	CAWSGSGMNQPQHF
TRBV2	-	-	TRBJ2-3	TGTGCCAGCAGTGATTTCGGGGTTGGAGATACGCAGTATTTT	CASSDFGVGDTQYF
TRBV5-4	-	-	TRBJ2-1	TGTGCCAGCGGACCGTATACAGGGAGGGAGCAGTTCTTC	CASGPYTGREQFF
TRBV28	TRBD2	-	TRBJ2-5	TGTGCCAGCGGGACTAGCGTTGTTGGGACCCAGTACTTC	CASGTSVVGTQYF
TRBV5-6	-	-	TRBJ1-1	TGTGCCAGCAGAAAGGCAGGGGATACGGGTGAAGCTTTCTTT	CASRKAGDTGEAFF
TRBV10-3	-	-	TRBJ2-7	TGTGCCACCACCTCGGACCTTCCATCCTACCACGAGCAGTACTTC	CATTSDLPSYHEQYF
TRBV29-1	-	few	TRBJ2-1	TGCAGCGTTTTGTATGGTGGGGATGAGCAGTTCTTC	CSVLYGGDEQFF
TRBV29-1	-	-	TRBJ1-4	TGCAGCGTTGAATCTGGAAGGGGCGAAGAAAAACTGTTTTTT	CSVESGRGEEKLFF
TRBV4-1	TRBD1	-	TRBJ1-1	TGCGCCAGCAGCCAGGACAGGGGGAACACTGAAGCTTTCTTT	CASSQDRGNTEAFF
TRBV2	-	-	TRBJ1-1	TGTGCCAGCGAGAGGGAGATGAACACTGAAGCTTTCTTT	CASEREMNTEAFF
TRBV6-6	TRBD2	-	TRBJ2-1	TGTGCCAGCAGTTCTTTAGCGGGAGGGCCGGGAGAGCAGTTCTTC	CASSSLAGGPGEQFF
TRBV9	TRBD2	-	TRBJ2-1	TGTGCCAGCAGCGTTGGACTAGCGGGAGGAGGAGGCAATGAGCAGTTCTTC	CASSVGLAGGGGNEQFF
TRBV27	-	-	TRBJ1-6	TGTGCCAGCAGTTTGGGCGGGGATAATTCACCCCTCCACTTT	CASSLGGDNSPLHF
TRBV27	TRBD1	few	TRBJ2-4	TGTGCCAGCAGTCCACAGGGGGCGATTCAGTACTTC	CASSPQGAIQYF
TRBV14	-	few	TRBJ2-2	TGTGCCAGCATGAGCCGCGCGAACACCGGGGAGCTGTTTTTT	CASMSRANTGELFF
TRBV29-1	TRBD1	few	TRBJ2-5	TGCAGCGGGGCGGGGACAGGGGTTATCGAGACCCAGTACTTC	CSGAGTGVIETQYF
TRBV28	-	-	TRBJ2-5	TGTGCCAGCAGCCAATCAAGTGTGACCCAGTACTTC	CASSQSSVTQYF
TRBV30	TRBD1	-	TRBJ2-5	TGTGCCTGGTCCCTTTTGACAGGGGGCGGAGAGACCCAGTACTTC	CAWSLLTGGGETQYF
TRBV30	-	-	TRBJ1-3	TGTGCCTGGAGTGTTTCGGGGGGAAACACCATATATTTT	CAWSVSGGNTIYF
TRBV29-1	TRBD1	-	TRBJ2-1	TGCAGCCTAGGCTCAGGACAGGGGGTCAATGAGCAGTTCTTC	CSLGSGQGVNEQFF
TRBV7-9	-	-	TRBJ1-2	TGTGCCAAGAATCCCCAGGGGAATAATGGCTACACCTTC	CAKNPQGNNGYTF
TRBV4-3	TRBD1	-	TRBJ2-2	TGCGCCAGCAGCCGAGGACAGGGGGCGAACACCGGGGAGCTGTTTTTT	CASSRGQGANTGELFF
TRBV7-2	-	once	TRBJ2-1	TGTGCCAGCAGCACCGGACTCGAGTCCTACAATGAGCAGTTCTTC	CASSTGLESYNEQFF
TRBV10-3	-	-	TRBJ2-1	TGTGCCATCAGTGAGGGAGTGTACAATGAGCAGTTCTTC	CAISEGVYNEQFF
TRBV30	-	-	TRBJ2-4	TGTGCCTGGAGTGGGGGCGGGCTCATTCAGTACTTC	CAWSGGGLIQYF
TRBV7-9	-	-	TRBJ2-1	TGTGCCAGCAGCTCCGGAACCTCCCGGGCGTCCGGGGGGCAGTTCTTC	CASSSGTSRASGGQFF
TRBV4-2	TRBD2	-	TRBJ2-5	TGTGCCAGCAGCCAACGGACTAGCGGGGGGGCAGTGGAGACCCAGTACTTC	CASSQRTSGGAVETQYF
TRBV30	TRBD2	-	TRBJ2-3	TGTGCCTGGGACGGGACTAGCGGGAGGGGGAGCACAGATACGCAGTATTTT	CAWDGTSGRGSTDTQYF
TRBV30	-	-	TRBJ2-7	TGTGCCTGGAGTGTACGGGTAGGGGCCTACGAGCAGTACTTC	CAWSVRVGAYEQYF
TRBV5-1	TRBD2	-	TRBJ2-1	TGCGCCAGCAGCTCGATACTAGCGGGGGCCTACAATGAGCAGTTCTTC	CASSSILAGAYNEQFF
TRBV10-3	-	few	TRBJ1-1	TGTGCCATCAGTGAGTCGGGGGACACTGAAGCTTTCTTT	CAISESGDTEAFF